Detailed here is one TCR beta chain. The antigen is unknown. The junction departs from the called germline gene at one end, perhaps through a read error. Semi-nested PCR with Nested Universal Primer A followed constant-region reverse priming of full-length variable regions. TCRdb recomputed calls from the 5' RACE reads with MiXCR, one row per CDR3 protein. The sample shows tens of thousands of distinct CDR3 sequences, more than 20% of them seen only once. The study, taken as a whole, reports: Greatest tumor Treg TCR overlap was with tumor naive CD4+ cells. Tumor memory CD4+ T cell TCR gene usage clustered with blood and lymph node memory CD4+ cells and lymph node naive CD4+ cells.

There are 13 residues in the CDR3. Germline V lookup: CDR1 MNHEY, CDR2 SMNVEV (reference sequence). The V gene is TRBV27, the J gene TRBJ1-2; TRBD1 matches at 9 bases. The sequenced sample was tumor-infiltrating naive CD4+ T cells sorted from the breast tumor. Subset in this sample: naive CD4+ T cells, CD4+CD45RA+CD25-. The origin of this receptor is a female donor with breast cancer. The CDR3 bases are TGTGCCAGCAGTCCACAGGGGGCCTATGACTACACCTTC. Encoded protein: CASSPQGAYDYTF.